This is a list of T cell receptor beta chains from one sample in a study of radiotherapy plus CTLA-4 blockade in lung cancer. TCRdb keeps only in-frame clones here, not all; method: immunoSEQ multiplex PCR. There are over 100,000 clones in the sample; more than 80% occur only once, and 6.9% lies in the top ten. This specimen was peripheral blood, taken from a patient treated with radiotherapy plus ipilimumab. Receptors originate from a human donor with non-small cell lung cancer that progressed on radiotherapy plus ipilimumab. The CDR3 runs from the conserved cysteine through the conserved F or W. The D gene is left open where the match is weak. Size values are once, few and many counts, or a class for expanded clones, and some rows have none.

cdr3_length: 15; d_call: TRBD2; v_call: TRBV10-3; clone_size: once; j_call: TRBJ2-1; cdr3_aa: CAISALAGPYNEQFF; cdr3_nt: TGTGCCATCAGTGCGTTAGCGGGGCCTTACAATGAGCAGTTCTTC
cdr3_length: 15; d_call: TRBD1; v_call: TRBV6-4; clone_size: -; j_call: TRBJ2-6; cdr3_aa: CASNDRGPGANVLTF; cdr3_nt: TGTGCCAGCAATGACAGGGGTCCTGGGGCCAACGTCCTGACTTTC
cdr3_length: 14; d_call: -; v_call: TRBV9; clone_size: -; j_call: TRBJ2-3; cdr3_aa: CASSVDGPSDTQYF; cdr3_nt: TGTGCCAGCAGCGTAGACGGGCCCAGTGATACGCAGTATTTT
cdr3_length: 14; d_call: TRBD1; v_call: TRBV6-5; clone_size: -; j_call: TRBJ1-2; cdr3_aa: CATGASDRAQGYTF; cdr3_nt: TGTGCCACCGGAGCTTCGGACAGGGCCCAAGGCTACACCTTC
cdr3_length: 14; d_call: TRBD2; v_call: TRBV30; clone_size: few; j_call: TRBJ2-1; cdr3_aa: CAWSVGGRYNEQFF; cdr3_nt: TGTGCCTGGAGTGTTGGCGGGAGGTACAATGAGCAGTTCTTC
cdr3_length: 12; d_call: TRBD1; v_call: TRBV5-1; clone_size: -; j_call: TRBJ1-2; cdr3_aa: CASSLEGAGYTF; cdr3_nt: TGCGCCAGCAGCTTGGAGGGGGCCGGCTACACCTTC
cdr3_length: 16; d_call: TRBD1; v_call: TRBV19; clone_size: once; j_call: TRBJ1-1; cdr3_aa: CAARSVDRGVNTEAFF; cdr3_nt: TGTGCCGCCCGGAGTGTTGACAGGGGAGTGAACACTGAAGCTTTCTTT
cdr3_length: 17; d_call: TRBD2; v_call: TRBV7-2; clone_size: -; j_call: TRBJ2-5; cdr3_aa: CASSLGTSGPAGETQYF; cdr3_nt: TGTGCCAGCAGCTTAGGGACTAGCGGCCCGGCGGGGGAGACCCAGTACTTC
cdr3_length: 14; d_call: -; v_call: TRBV5-4; clone_size: -; j_call: TRBJ1-1; cdr3_aa: CASSLGGRGTEAFF; cdr3_nt: TGTGCCAGCAGCTTGGGGGGCAGGGGCACTGAAGCTTTCTTT
cdr3_length: 20; d_call: TRBD2; v_call: TRBV9; clone_size: -; j_call: TRBJ2-2; cdr3_aa: CASSGGMRRVGGGRAGELFF; cdr3_nt: TGTGCCAGCAGCGGTGGGATGCGCAGGGTTGGCGGGGGACGGGCCGGGGAGCTGTTTTTT
cdr3_length: 13; d_call: -; v_call: TRBV6-5; clone_size: -; j_call: TRBJ2-7; cdr3_aa: CASSPGLSYEQYF; cdr3_nt: TGTGCCAGCAGTCCGGGACTCTCCTACGAGCAGTACTTC
cdr3_length: 19; d_call: -; v_call: TRBV1; clone_size: -; j_call: TRBJ2-7; cdr3_aa: CTSSQDLMFHGGRAGEQYF; cdr3_nt: TGCACCAGCAGCCAAGATTTGATGTTCCATGGCGGGAGGGCCGGAGAGCAGTACTTC
cdr3_length: 14; d_call: -; v_call: TRBV9; clone_size: -; j_call: TRBJ2-5; cdr3_aa: CASSASSTPETQYF; cdr3_nt: TGTGCCAGCAGCGCCAGTAGCACGCCAGAGACCCAGTACTTC
cdr3_length: 18; d_call: TRBD2; v_call: TRBV2; clone_size: -; j_call: TRBJ2-7; cdr3_aa: CASSEQASGRGRSYEQYF; cdr3_nt: TGTGCCAGCAGTGAACAGGCTAGCGGGAGAGGTCGCTCCTACGAGCAGTACTTC
cdr3_length: 13; d_call: -; v_call: TRBV7-3; clone_size: -; j_call: TRBJ2-7; cdr3_aa: CASSLSTPHEQYF; cdr3_nt: TGTGCCAGCAGCTTAAGCACCCCCCACGAGCAGTACTTC
cdr3_length: 13; d_call: -; v_call: TRBV6-1; clone_size: -; j_call: TRBJ1-3; cdr3_aa: CASSESSGNTIYF; cdr3_nt: TGTGCCAGCAGTGAGAGCTCTGGAAACACCATATATTTT
cdr3_length: 13; d_call: -; v_call: TRBV4-1; clone_size: -; j_call: TRBJ1-1; cdr3_aa: CASSGWGNTEAFF; cdr3_nt: TGCGCCAGCTCGGGGTGGGGGAACACTGAAGCTTTCTTT
cdr3_length: 13; d_call: -; v_call: TRBV25-1; clone_size: -; j_call: TRBJ1-1; cdr3_aa: CASSPHQGTEAFF; cdr3_nt: TGTGCCAGCAGTCCGCACCAGGGCACTGAAGCTTTCTTT
cdr3_length: 15; d_call: -; v_call: TRBV19; clone_size: -; j_call: TRBJ1-1; cdr3_aa: CASSMGSGTRDEAFF; cdr3_nt: TGTGCCAGTAGTATGGGATCAGGGACCAGGGATGAAGCTTTCTTT
cdr3_length: 16; d_call: -; v_call: TRBV27; clone_size: -; j_call: TRBJ1-2; cdr3_aa: CASSLLYSEKPYGYTF; cdr3_nt: TGTGCCAGCAGTTTACTATACAGCGAAAAACCCTATGGCTACACCTTC
cdr3_length: 16; d_call: -; v_call: TRBV4-2; clone_size: -; j_call: TRBJ1-5; cdr3_aa: CASSQDGAGSNQPQHF; cdr3_nt: TGTGCCAGCAGCCAAGATGGGGCAGGCTCCAATCAGCCCCAGCATTTT
cdr3_length: 14; d_call: -; v_call: TRBV27; clone_size: -; j_call: TRBJ2-7; cdr3_aa: CASSLSVRGREQYF; cdr3_nt: TGTGCCAGCAGTTTATCGGTCCGGGGGCGCGAGCAGTACTTC
cdr3_length: 12; d_call: -; v_call: TRBV2; clone_size: -; j_call: TRBJ1-1; cdr3_aa: CASRGVSTEAFF; cdr3_nt: TGTGCCAGCCGAGGGGTCTCCACTGAAGCTTTCTTT
cdr3_length: 14; d_call: -; v_call: TRBV15; clone_size: -; j_call: TRBJ1-5; cdr3_aa: CATSRNRGNQPQHF; cdr3_nt: TGTGCCACCAGCAGGAACCGCGGCAATCAGCCCCAGCATTTT
cdr3_length: 15; d_call: -; v_call: TRBV5-1; clone_size: -; j_call: TRBJ1-5; cdr3_aa: CASSLGGGSNQPQHF; cdr3_nt: TGCGCCAGCAGCTTGGGTGGGGGTAGCAATCAGCCCCAGCATTTT
cdr3_length: 15; d_call: -; v_call: TRBV5-4; clone_size: -; j_call: TRBJ2-3; cdr3_aa: CASSPARELTDTQYF; cdr3_nt: TGTGCCAGCAGCCCCGCCCGGGAACTCACAGATACGCAGTATTTT
cdr3_length: 13; d_call: -; v_call: TRBV30; clone_size: -; j_call: TRBJ1-5; cdr3_aa: CAWSVGGDQPQHF; cdr3_nt: TGTGCCTGGAGTGTAGGAGGAGATCAGCCCCAGCATTTT
cdr3_length: 15; d_call: -; v_call: TRBV14; clone_size: -; j_call: TRBJ1-2; cdr3_aa: CASSQTRAPIYGYTF; cdr3_nt: TGTGCCAGCAGCCAAACTCGGGCTCCCATCTATGGCTACACCTTC
cdr3_length: 12; d_call: -; v_call: TRBV14; clone_size: -; j_call: TRBJ1-2; cdr3_aa: CASSPDNYGYTF; cdr3_nt: TGTGCCAGCAGCCCAGATAACTATGGCTACACCTTC
cdr3_length: 12; d_call: -; v_call: TRBV2; clone_size: -; j_call: TRBJ1-2; cdr3_aa: CASSEQGYGYTF; cdr3_nt: TGTGCCAGCAGTGAACAGGGCTATGGCTACACCTTC
cdr3_length: 16; d_call: -; v_call: TRBV5-4; clone_size: few; j_call: TRBJ1-2; cdr3_aa: CASSQDPSVSNYGYTF; cdr3_nt: TGTGCCAGCAGTCAAGACCCCTCGGTGTCTAACTATGGCTACACCTTC
cdr3_length: 15; d_call: -; v_call: TRBV4-1; clone_size: once; j_call: TRBJ2-1; cdr3_aa: CASSPGRGSYNEQFF; cdr3_nt: TGCGCCAGCAGCCCCGGCAGAGGCTCCTACAATGAGCAGTTCTTC
cdr3_length: 15; d_call: -; v_call: TRBV7-9; clone_size: -; j_call: TRBJ2-3; cdr3_aa: CASSFSGASTDTQYF; cdr3_nt: TGTGCCAGCAGCTTCTCGGGAGCTAGCACAGATACGCAGTATTTT
cdr3_length: 11; d_call: TRBD2; v_call: TRBV29-1; clone_size: -; j_call: TRBJ2-1; cdr3_aa: CSWGGRKEQFF; cdr3_nt: TGCAGCTGGGGGGGACGTAAGGAGCAGTTCTTC
cdr3_length: 14; d_call: TRBD1; v_call: TRBV19; clone_size: -; j_call: TRBJ2-2; cdr3_aa: CASSIETGAGELFF; cdr3_nt: TGTGCCAGTAGTATAGAGACAGGGGCCGGGGAGCTGTTTTTT
cdr3_length: 14; d_call: -; v_call: TRBV2; clone_size: -; j_call: TRBJ2-3; cdr3_aa: CASSGPGRPNTQYF; cdr3_nt: TGTGCCAGCAGTGGGCCAGGCAGGCCCAATACGCAGTATTTT
cdr3_length: 14; d_call: -; v_call: TRBV5-8; clone_size: -; j_call: TRBJ1-2; cdr3_aa: CASSLTVANYGYTF; cdr3_nt: TGTGCCAGCAGCCTAACTGTAGCTAACTATGGCTACACCTTC
cdr3_length: 15; d_call: -; v_call: TRBV7-8; clone_size: -; j_call: TRBJ2-7; cdr3_aa: CASSLARVPMDEQYF; cdr3_nt: TGTGCCAGCAGCTTAGCCCGAGTCCCTATGGACGAGCAGTACTTC
cdr3_length: 14; d_call: -; v_call: TRBV27; clone_size: -; j_call: TRBJ2-3; cdr3_aa: CASRRSGLTDTQYF; cdr3_nt: TGTGCCAGCAGACGAAGCGGGTTGACAGATACGCAGTATTTT
cdr3_length: 15; d_call: -; v_call: TRBV4-1; clone_size: -; j_call: TRBJ1-1; cdr3_aa: CASSQGITGNTEAFF; cdr3_nt: TGCGCCAGCAGCCAAGGAATCACCGGGAACACTGAAGCTTTCTTT
cdr3_length: 14; d_call: -; v_call: TRBV6-5; clone_size: -; j_call: TRBJ1-1; cdr3_aa: CASSSDRTRREAFF; cdr3_nt: TGTGCCAGCAGTTCAGACAGAACCAGGAGGGAAGCTTTCTTT
cdr3_length: 15; d_call: -; v_call: TRBV18; clone_size: -; j_call: TRBJ1-4; cdr3_aa: CASSPFAGGGEKLFF; cdr3_nt: TGTGCCAGCTCACCATTTGCTGGGGGTGGTGAAAAACTGTTTTTT
cdr3_length: 14; d_call: -; v_call: TRBV5-1; clone_size: -; j_call: TRBJ1-1; cdr3_aa: CASSDPQGFTEAFF; cdr3_nt: TGCGCCAGCAGCGATCCTCAGGGGTTCACTGAAGCTTTCTTT
cdr3_length: 14; d_call: -; v_call: TRBV6-5; clone_size: -; j_call: TRBJ1-2; cdr3_aa: CASRKGVSTYGYTF; cdr3_nt: TGTGCCAGCAGGAAGGGGGTTTCGACCTATGGCTACACCTTC
cdr3_length: 14; d_call: -; v_call: TRBV9; clone_size: -; j_call: TRBJ2-3; cdr3_aa: CASSLTSNTDTQYF; cdr3_nt: TGTGCCAGCAGCCTAACTAGCAACACAGATACGCAGTATTTT
cdr3_length: 15; d_call: -; v_call: TRBV6-1; clone_size: -; j_call: TRBJ1-2; cdr3_aa: CASSSNSPRADGYTF; cdr3_nt: TGTGCCAGCAGTTCTAATTCTCCCCGAGCCGATGGCTACACCTTC
cdr3_length: 14; d_call: -; v_call: TRBV2; clone_size: -; j_call: TRBJ2-2; cdr3_aa: CASSARTNTGELFF; cdr3_nt: TGTGCCAGCAGCGCCCGCACTAACACCGGGGAGCTGTTTTTT
cdr3_length: 15; d_call: -; v_call: TRBV10-3; clone_size: -; j_call: TRBJ2-1; cdr3_aa: CAISPSGHSYNEQFF; cdr3_nt: TGTGCCATCAGTCCGAGCGGGCACTCCTACAATGAGCAGTTCTTC
cdr3_length: 13; d_call: TRBD1; v_call: TRBV7-6; clone_size: -; j_call: TRBJ1-1; cdr3_aa: CASSLDRDTEAFF; cdr3_nt: TGTGCCAGCAGCTTGGACAGGGACACTGAAGCTTTCTTT
cdr3_length: 17; d_call: TRBD2; v_call: TRBV10-1; clone_size: -; j_call: TRBJ2-1; cdr3_aa: CASSDRLAGGPWDEQFF; cdr3_nt: TGCGCCAGCAGTGACCGACTAGCGGGAGGGCCTTGGGATGAGCAGTTCTTC